Given below is one TCR beta chain in context. The sample belongs to a study of cytomegalovirus exposure and HLA in healthy donors. CDR3 length equals 15 residues. J was trimmed by 3 bases and V by 5 bases; bases with no gene match: 6. Germline CDR1 reads SEHNR; CDR2 reads FQNEAQ (reference sequence). A multiplex PCR was run with 60 Vbeta primers and 13 Jbeta primers. Generated by immunoSEQ multiplex PCR, the TCRdb table keeps only in-frame clones and is missing some. The table shows 150,000 to 200,000 clones, with 70% to 75% occurring only once. The chain is built from TRBV7-9 and TRBJ1-5, with 8 bases fitting TRBD1. Sample: PBMCs. This receptor was obtained from a man between 18 and 35 years old in good health and CMV-seropositive. CDR3 nucleotide sequence: TGTGCCAGCAGCCGAGGGACAGGCCTCAATCAGCCCCAGCATTTT. This codes for CASSRGTGLNQPQHF.